This TCR beta chain is from a study of CD8 T cells in Susac syndrome. The RNA, about 0.45 to 1 ug, was put through reverse transcription using random hexamers. MiXCR, run by TCRdb on the immunoSEQ multiplex PCR reads, gives a single entry per CDR3 protein. The sample lists 200,000 to 300,000 distinct CDR3 sequences; around 93% were seen once. The origin of this receptor is a human donor with multiple sclerosis. Sequencing used CD4+ T cells from PBMCs.

CDR3 region: CASSVDGLVETQYF. CDR3 bases: TGTGCCAGCAGCGTAGATGGGTTGGTGGAGACCCAGTACTTC. The J gene is TRBJ2-5, the V gene TRBV9; unclear D gene. Deletions cut 0 bases from V and 5 bases from J, with 11 bases between. In germline, CDR1 is SGDLS, CDR2 YYNGEE. This CDR3 is 14 amino acids long.